A single sample is the source of the 9 T cell receptor beta chains below, sequenced in a study of blood T cell repertoires in COVID-19. The table came from immunoSEQ multiplex PCR; TCRdb's copy has only in-frame clones and leaves some out. This table holds 120,000 to 150,000 clones, about nine tenths found once. The sample consisted of peripheral blood. The source is a man older than 75 with acute or convalescent COVID-19.

The J gene is TRBJ1-1, the V gene TRBV20-1; D is unresolved. The germline V gene has CDR1 DFQATT and CDR2 SNEGSKA (reference sequence). V was cut by 3 bases and J by 4 bases, with 12 bases left in between. CDR3 length: 13 amino acids. DNA of the CDR3: TGCAGTGCTAGTGGGAATGCGGGCACTGAAGCTTTCTTT. As protein: CSASGNAGTEAFF.

J is TRBJ2-1 and V is TRBV4-2; 7 nucleotides line up with TRBD2. The CDR3 is 15 amino acids. Germline CDR1 reads LGHNA; CDR2 reads YNFKEQ. J was trimmed by 7 bases and V by 4 bases; bases with no gene match: 10. Here the CDR3 reads CASSPELWGGNEQFF. CDR3 DNA: TGTGCCAGCAGCCCGGAACTTTGGGGGGGGAATGAGCAGTTCTTC.

This clone was picked up a small number of times. J is TRBJ1-6 and V is TRBV28, with D tentatively TRBD1 (6 bases). V was pared by 3 bases and J by 5 bases, with 8 bases between. CDR1 is MDHEN, CDR2 SYDVKM, per germline. The length of the CDR3 is 14 residues. The DNA of the CDR3 is TGTGCCAGCAGTTTCCGACAGGATAATTCACCCCTCCACTTT. As protein: CASSFRQDNSPLHF.

This sequence joins TRBV27 and TRBJ2-1, with TRBD1 matching 7 bases. The germline V gene encodes CDR1 MNHEY and CDR2 SMNVEV (reference sequence). V shed 5 bases and J 0 bases; nucleotides not matched to a gene: 4. The length of the CDR3 is 15 residues. DNA of the CDR3: TGTGCCAGCAGTCAGACAGGGATCTCCTACAATGAGCAGTTCTTC. Its protein is CASSQTGISYNEQFF.

The chain joins TRBV10-3 to TRBJ2-1; TRBD2 aligns across 12 bases. The germline CDR1 and CDR2 sequences are ENHRY and SYGVKD. The CDR3 totals 19 residues. Losses at the gene ends were 5 bases for V and 1 base for J; bases not matched to a gene: 12. The CDR3 here is CAISPDSPTSGGSYNEQFF. CDR3 DNA: TGTGCCATCAGTCCTGACTCCCCGACTAGCGGGGGTTCCTACAATGAGCAGTTCTTC.

The chain uses TRBV21-1 and TRBJ2-7; the table's D gene call, TRBD2, was not cross checked with the DNA. TRBV21-1 is noted as a pseudogene. The CDR3 runs 16 residues. The CDR3 DNA reads TGTGCCAGCAGCAAACTGCGGGGGCTAGCGGTCTACGAGCAGTACTTC. Translation gives CASSKLRGLAVYEQYF.

This chain links TRBV25-1 with TRBJ1-2; 7 positions agree with TRBD1. Germline V CDR1 and CDR2: MGHDK, SYGVNS. The V and J ends lost 3 bases and 1 base, in that order; junction bases with no gene match: 5. CDR3 length equals 15 residues. The CDR3 DNA follows: TGTGCCAGCAGTGACTCTCGACAGGGTAACTATGGCTACACCTTC. Its translation is CASSDSRQGNYGYTF.

This chain joins TRBV7-2 and TRBJ1-1; no clear D. V lost 1 base and J lost 9, with 9 bases in between. There are 12 residues in the CDR3. The germline V gene encodes CDR1 SGHTA and CDR2 FQGNSA. The CDR3 loop reads CASSLGFRKAFF. CDR3 coding DNA: TGTGCCAGCAGCTTAGGATTCAGGAAAGCTTTCTTT.

On this clone: This sample includes further DNA sequences coding for the same CDR3. The rearrangement joins TRBV19 to TRBJ1-3; D remains ambiguous. Germline V gene lookup returns CDR1 LNHDA and CDR2 SQIVND (reference sequence). Trimming pared 4 bases from V and 3 bases from J, leaving 25 bases between. The CDR3 sequence is 19 residues long. The CDR3 loop is CASSSSTGLWTAHGNTIYF. The DNA of the CDR3 is TGTGCCAGTAGTAGCTCCACTGGCCTTTGGACTGCACATGGAAACACCATATATTTT.